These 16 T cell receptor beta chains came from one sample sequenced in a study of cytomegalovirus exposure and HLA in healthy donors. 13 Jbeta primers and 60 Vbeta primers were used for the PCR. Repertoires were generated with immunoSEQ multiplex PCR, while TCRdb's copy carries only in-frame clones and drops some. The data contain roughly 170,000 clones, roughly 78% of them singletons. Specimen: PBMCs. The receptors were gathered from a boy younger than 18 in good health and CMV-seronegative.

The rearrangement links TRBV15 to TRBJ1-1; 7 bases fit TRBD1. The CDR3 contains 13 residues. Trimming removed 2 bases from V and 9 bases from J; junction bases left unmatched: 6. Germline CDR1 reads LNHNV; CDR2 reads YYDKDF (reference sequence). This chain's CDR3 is CATSRTTGMKAFF. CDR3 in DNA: TGTGCCACCAGCAGAACGACAGGGATGAAAGCTTTCTTT. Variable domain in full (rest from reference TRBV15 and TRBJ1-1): DAMVIQNPRYQVTQFGKPVTLSCSQTLNHNVMYWYQQKSSQAPKLLFHYYDKDFNNEADTPDNFQSRRPNTSFCFLDIRSPGLGDTAMYLCATSRTTGMKAFFGQGTRLTVV.

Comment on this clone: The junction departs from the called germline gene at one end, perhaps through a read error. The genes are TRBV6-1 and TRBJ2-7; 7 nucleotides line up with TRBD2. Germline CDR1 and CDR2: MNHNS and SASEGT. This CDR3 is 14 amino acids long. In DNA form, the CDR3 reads TGTGCCAGCAGCGGCGTGGGGGGGACCTATGAGCAGTACTTC. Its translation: CASSGVGGTYEQYF.

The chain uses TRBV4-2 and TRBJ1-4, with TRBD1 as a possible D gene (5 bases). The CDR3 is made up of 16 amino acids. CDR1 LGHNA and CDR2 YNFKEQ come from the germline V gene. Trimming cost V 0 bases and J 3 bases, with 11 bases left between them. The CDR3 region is CASSQEPGRANEKLFF. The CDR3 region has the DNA TGTGCCAGCAGCCAAGAGCCAGGGAGGGCTAATGAAAAACTGTTTTTT.

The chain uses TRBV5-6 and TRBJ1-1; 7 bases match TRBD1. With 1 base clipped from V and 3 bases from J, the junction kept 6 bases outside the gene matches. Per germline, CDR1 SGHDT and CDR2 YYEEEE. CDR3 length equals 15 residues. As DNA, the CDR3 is TGTGCCAGCAGCTTGCTGAGTACAGGGGACACTGAAGCTTTCTTT. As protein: CASSLLSTGDTEAFF.

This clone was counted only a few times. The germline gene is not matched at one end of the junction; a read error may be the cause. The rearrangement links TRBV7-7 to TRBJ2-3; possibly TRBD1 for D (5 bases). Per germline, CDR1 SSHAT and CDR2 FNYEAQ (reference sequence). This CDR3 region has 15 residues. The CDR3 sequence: CASSLGSGAADTQYF. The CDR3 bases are TGTGCTAGCAGCTTAGGAAGTGGGGCTGCAGATACGCAGTATTTT. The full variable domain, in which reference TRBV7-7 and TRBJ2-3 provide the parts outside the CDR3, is GAGVSQSPRYKVTKRGQDVTLRCDPISSHATLYWYQQALGQGPEFLTYFNYEAQPDKSGLPSDRFSAERPEGSISTLTIQRTEQRDSAMYRCASSLGSGAADTQYFGPGTRLTVL.

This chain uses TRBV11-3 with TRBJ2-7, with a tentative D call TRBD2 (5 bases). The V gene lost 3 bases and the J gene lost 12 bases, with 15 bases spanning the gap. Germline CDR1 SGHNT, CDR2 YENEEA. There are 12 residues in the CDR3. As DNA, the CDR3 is TGTGCCAGCAGCTTCGAGGGCCCCACCCTGTACTTC. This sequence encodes CASSFEGPTLYF. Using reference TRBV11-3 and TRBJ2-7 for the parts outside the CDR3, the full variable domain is EAGVVQSPRYKIIEKKQPVAFWCNPISGHNTLYWYLQNLGQGPELLIRYENEEAVDDSQLPKDRFSAERLKGVDSTLKIQPAELGDSAVYLCASSFEGPTLYFGPGTRLTVT.

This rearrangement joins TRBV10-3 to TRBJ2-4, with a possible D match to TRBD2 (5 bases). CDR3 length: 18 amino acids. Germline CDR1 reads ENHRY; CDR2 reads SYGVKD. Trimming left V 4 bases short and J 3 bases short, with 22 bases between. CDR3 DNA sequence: TGTGCCATCAGTGGTGCCCCCAGCGGCCCAAAGGTCAAAAACATTCAGTACTTC. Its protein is CAISGAPSGPKVKNIQYF.

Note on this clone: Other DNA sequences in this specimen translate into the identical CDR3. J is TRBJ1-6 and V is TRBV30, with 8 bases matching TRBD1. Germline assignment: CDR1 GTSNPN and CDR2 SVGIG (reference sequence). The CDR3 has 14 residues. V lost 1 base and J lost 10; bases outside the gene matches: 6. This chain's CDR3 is CAWSDRGFNSPLHF. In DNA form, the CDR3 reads TGTGCCTGGAGTGACAGGGGGTTTAACTCACCCCTCCACTTT.

CDR3 amino acids: CASSPLEDRVVYNEQFF. The DNA for the CDR3 is TGTGCCAGCTCACCACTTGAAGACAGGGTTGTCTACAATGAGCAGTTCTTC. The chain has TRBV18 and TRBJ2-1; TRBD1 matches 7 bases. This CDR3 is built from 17 residues. V lost 1 base, J lost 3 bases, and 9 bases stayed unmatched. Germline assignment: CDR1 KGHSH and CDR2 LQKENI.

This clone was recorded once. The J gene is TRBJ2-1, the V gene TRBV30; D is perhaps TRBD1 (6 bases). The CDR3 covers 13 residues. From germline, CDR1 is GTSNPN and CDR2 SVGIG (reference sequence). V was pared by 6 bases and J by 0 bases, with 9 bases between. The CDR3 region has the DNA TGTGCCTGTAGGGGGAGCTCCTACAATGAGCAGTTCTTC. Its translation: CACRGSSYNEQFF.

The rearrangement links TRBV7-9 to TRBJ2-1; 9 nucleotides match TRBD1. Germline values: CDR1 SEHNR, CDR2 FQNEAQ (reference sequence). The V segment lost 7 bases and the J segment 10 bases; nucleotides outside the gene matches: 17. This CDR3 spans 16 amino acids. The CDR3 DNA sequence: TGTGCCAGCACCGTGACTGCCTTGGGACAGGGCGACGAGCAGTTCTTC. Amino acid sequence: CASTVTALGQGDEQFF.

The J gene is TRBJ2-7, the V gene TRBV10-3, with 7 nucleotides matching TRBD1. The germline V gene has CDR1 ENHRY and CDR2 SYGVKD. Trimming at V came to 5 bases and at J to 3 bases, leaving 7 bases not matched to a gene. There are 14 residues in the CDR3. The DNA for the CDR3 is TGTGCCATCAGTCGGGACAGTCGATTCTACGAGCAGTACTTC. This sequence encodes CAISRDSRFYEQYF.

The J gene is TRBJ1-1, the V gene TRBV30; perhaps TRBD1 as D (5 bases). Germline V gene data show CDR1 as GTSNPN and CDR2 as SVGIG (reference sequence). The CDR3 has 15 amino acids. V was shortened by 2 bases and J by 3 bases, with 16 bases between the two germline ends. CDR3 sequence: CAWSRGGGVDTEAFF. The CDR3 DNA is TGTGCCTGGAGTCGGGGTGGGGGGGTCGACACTGAAGCTTTCTTT. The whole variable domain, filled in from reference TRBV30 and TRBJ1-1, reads SQTIHQWPATLVQPVGSPLSLECTVEGTSNPNLYWYRQAAGRGLQLLFYSVGIGQISSEVPQNLSASRPQDRQFILSSKKLLLSDSGFYLCAWSRGGGVDTEAFFGQGTRLTVV.

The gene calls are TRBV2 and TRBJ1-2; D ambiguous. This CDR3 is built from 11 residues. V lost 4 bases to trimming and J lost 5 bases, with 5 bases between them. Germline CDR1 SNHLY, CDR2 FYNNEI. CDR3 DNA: TGTGCCAGCAGTGCACATTATGGCTACACCTTC. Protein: CASSAHYGYTF.

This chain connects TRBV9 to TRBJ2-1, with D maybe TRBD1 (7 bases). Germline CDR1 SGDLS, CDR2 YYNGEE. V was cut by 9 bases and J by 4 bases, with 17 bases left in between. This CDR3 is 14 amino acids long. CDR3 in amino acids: CATGGGQTYNEQFF. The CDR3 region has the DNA TGTGCCACCGGAGGGGGACAGACATACAATGAGCAGTTCTTC.

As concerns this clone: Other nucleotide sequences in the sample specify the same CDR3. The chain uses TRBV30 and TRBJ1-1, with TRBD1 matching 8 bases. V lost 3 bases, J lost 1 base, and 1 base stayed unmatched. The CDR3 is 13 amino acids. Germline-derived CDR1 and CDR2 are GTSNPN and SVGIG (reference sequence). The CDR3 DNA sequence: TGTGCCTGGAGAGACAGGGGGAACACTGAAGCTTTCTTT. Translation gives CAWRDRGNTEAFF.